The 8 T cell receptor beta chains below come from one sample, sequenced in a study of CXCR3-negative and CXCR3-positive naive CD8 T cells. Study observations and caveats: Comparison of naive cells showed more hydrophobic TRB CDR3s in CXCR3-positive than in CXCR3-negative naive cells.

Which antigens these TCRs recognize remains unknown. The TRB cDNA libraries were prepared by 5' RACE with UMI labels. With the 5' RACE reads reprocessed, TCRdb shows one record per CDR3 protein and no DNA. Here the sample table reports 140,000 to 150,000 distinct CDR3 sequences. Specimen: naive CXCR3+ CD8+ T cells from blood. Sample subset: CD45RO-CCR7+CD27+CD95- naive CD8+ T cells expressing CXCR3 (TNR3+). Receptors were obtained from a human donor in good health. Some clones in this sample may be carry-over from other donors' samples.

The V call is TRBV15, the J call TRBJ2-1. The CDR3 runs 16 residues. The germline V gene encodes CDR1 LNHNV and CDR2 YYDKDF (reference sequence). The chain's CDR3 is CATSSLSGSSYNEQFF. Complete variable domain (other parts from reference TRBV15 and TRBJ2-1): DAMVIQNPRYQVTQFGKPVTLSCSQTLNHNVMYWYQQKSSQAPKLLFHYYDKDFNNEADTPDNFQSRRPNTSFCFLDIRSPGLGDTAMYLCATSSLSGSSYNEQFFGPGTRLTVL.

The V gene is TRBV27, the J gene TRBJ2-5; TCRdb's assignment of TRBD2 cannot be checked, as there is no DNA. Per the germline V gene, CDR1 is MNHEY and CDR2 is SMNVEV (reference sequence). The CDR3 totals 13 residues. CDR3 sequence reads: CASSAGGRQTQYF.

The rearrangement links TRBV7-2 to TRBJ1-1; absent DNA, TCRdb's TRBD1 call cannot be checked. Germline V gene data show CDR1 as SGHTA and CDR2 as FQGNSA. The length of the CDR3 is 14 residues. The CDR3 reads CASSTGQPHTEAFF.

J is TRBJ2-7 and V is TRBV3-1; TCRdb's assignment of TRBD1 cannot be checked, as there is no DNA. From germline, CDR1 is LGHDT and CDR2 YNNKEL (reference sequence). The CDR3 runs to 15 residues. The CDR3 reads CASSQDWGQYYEQYF.

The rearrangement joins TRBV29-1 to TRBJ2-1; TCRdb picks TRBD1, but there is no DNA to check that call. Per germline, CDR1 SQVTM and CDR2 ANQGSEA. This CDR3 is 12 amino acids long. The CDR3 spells CSVRTGYNEQFF.

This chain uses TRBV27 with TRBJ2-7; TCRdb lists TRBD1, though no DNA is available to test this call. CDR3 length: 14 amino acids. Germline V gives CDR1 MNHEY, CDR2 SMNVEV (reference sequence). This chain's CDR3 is CASSPGTGFYEQYF.

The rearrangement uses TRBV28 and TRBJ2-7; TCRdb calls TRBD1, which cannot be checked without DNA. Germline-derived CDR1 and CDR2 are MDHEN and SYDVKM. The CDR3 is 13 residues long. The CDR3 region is CASTRQISYEQYF.

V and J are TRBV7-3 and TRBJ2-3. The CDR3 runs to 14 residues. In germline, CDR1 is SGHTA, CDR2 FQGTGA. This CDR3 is CASSHSGNTDTQYF.